The 22 T cell receptor beta chains below were found in one sample sequenced in a study of T-cell memory formation after mild COVID-19. Each CDR3 protein gets one entry after TCRdb re-called the 5' RACE reads with MiXCR. This sample carries 350,000 or so distinct CDR3 sequences, 20% to 25% of them seen once, and the ten largest clones take approximately 22%. The sequenced material came from PBMCs or a T cell subset sorted from them (not recorded which). Receptors originate from a man between 18 and 35 years old who had mild COVID-19 (a few samples of this study predate the infection). Cell type and time point are not known.

This clonotype has just a few counts. The rearrangement joins TRBV5-1 to TRBJ2-7; 12 bases agree with TRBD1. In germline, CDR1 is SGHRS, CDR2 YFSETQ. The V gene end was trimmed by 5 bases and the J gene end by 5 bases; junction bases not matched to a gene: 5. The CDR3 runs to 14 residues. The CDR3 coding sequence is TGCGCCAGCAGTTCGGGACAGGGGGCTCACGAGCAGTACGTC. Translating gives CASSSGQGAHEQYV.

The genes are TRBV12-5 and TRBJ2-1, with D unclear. Germline assignment: CDR1 LGHNT and CDR2 FRNRAP. The V end lost 3 bases, the J end lost 3 bases, and 3 bases lay between the germline ends. The CDR3 consists of 12 residues. The CDR3 here is CASGFLYNEQFF. In DNA, the CDR3 is TGTGCTAGTGGTTTCCTCTACAATGAGCAGTTCTTC.

The chain joins TRBV30 to TRBJ2-5; a possible D gene is TRBD2 (5 bases). Germline V gene sequence: CDR1 GTSNPN, CDR2 SVGIG (reference sequence). V lost 2 bases to trimming and J lost 2 bases, with 9 bases between them. CDR3 size: 13 residues. CDR3 residues: CAWSWRAQETQYF. CDR3 nucleotides: TGTGCCTGGAGTTGGCGGGCACAAGAGACCCAGTACTTC.

This chain connects TRBV7-9 to TRBJ1-2; TRBD1 agrees at 7 bases. Germline assignment: CDR1 SEHNR and CDR2 FQNEAQ (reference sequence). With V trimmed by 6 bases and J by 6 bases, 7 bases remained unmatched. The CDR3 runs 13 residues. As DNA, the CDR3 is TGTGCCAGCAGTCCCGGGACAGCCGATGGCTACACCTTC. As protein: CASSPGTADGYTF.

The chain recombines TRBV27 with TRBJ1-1; unclear D gene. V lost 7 bases and J 7 bases, leaving 13 bases between the germline ends. There are 12 residues in the CDR3. Per the germline V gene, CDR1 is MNHEY and CDR2 is SMNVEV (reference sequence). The CDR3 region is CASMVVGSEAFF. The CDR3 nucleotides are TGTGCCAGCATGGTGGTCGGAAGTGAAGCTTTCTTT.

This rearrangement joins TRBV7-6 to TRBJ2-3, with D possibly matching TRBD1 (6 bases). Trimming took 2 bases from V and 3 from J, leaving 9 bases between them. This CDR3 comprises 14 residues. The germline gives CDR1 SGHVS, CDR2 FNYEAQ. The CDR3 sequence is CASSLYQGTDTQYF. Written as DNA, the CDR3 is TGTGCCAGCAGCTTATACCAGGGGACAGATACGCAGTATTTT.

This clonotype appeared many times. The genes are TRBV18 and TRBJ1-2, with a possible D match to TRBD1 (6 bases). V dropped 5 bases and J dropped 8 bases, with 15 bases sitting between them. This CDR3 region has 13 residues. Germline lookup yields CDR1 KGHSH and CDR2 LQKENI. CDR3 amino acids: CASSLQGVSGYTF. The CDR3 DNA reads TGTGCCAGCTCATTACAGGGTGTAAGCGGCTACACCTTC.

In this sample, this clonotype turned up a few times. The V and J genes are TRBV10-3 and TRBJ2-1; unclear D gene. V was cut by 0 bases and J by 8 bases, with 5 bases left in between. Germline lookup yields CDR1 ENHRY and CDR2 SYGVKD. This CDR3 has 12 residues. Written as DNA, the CDR3 is TGTGCCATCAGTGAGTCGACCCATGAGCAGTTCTTC. This translates into CAISESTHEQFF.

The CDR3 here is CASSFWPGHEQYV. The CDR3 DNA reads TGTGCCAGCAGCTTCTGGCCCGGCCACGAGCAGTACGTC. The chain combines TRBV7-2 with TRBJ2-7; D call uncertain. The CDR3 extends over 13 amino acids. V shed 3 bases and J shed 5 bases, with 11 bases lying between them. In germline, CDR1 is SGHTA, CDR2 FQGNSA.

The chain is built from TRBV19 and TRBJ1-6; D is undetermined. Trimming removed 10 bases at V and 8 bases at J, with 15 bases between. This CDR3 is built from 13 residues. Germline V lookup: CDR1 LNHDA, CDR2 SQIVND (reference sequence). The CDR3 region is CATATTRDSPLHF. The CDR3 DNA sequence: TGTGCCACCGCTACGACGCGGGATTCACCCCTCCACTTT.

There are a few counts of this clonotype. V usage is TRBV6-5 and J usage is TRBJ1-5, with D maybe TRBD1 (5 bases). Trimming pared 7 bases from V and 3 bases from J, leaving 13 bases between. The CDR3 covers 14 residues. Germline CDR1 reads MNHEY; CDR2 reads SVGAGI. CDR3 residues: CASITDRVNQPQHF. The DNA of the CDR3 is TGTGCCAGCATTACAGACAGAGTCAATCAGCCCCAGCATTTT.

For the CDR3, the DNA is TGTGCCAGCAGTTCCGGGACAGGGGGAACGGAGACCCAGTACTTC. This translates into CASSSGTGGTETQYF. The rearrangement links TRBV12-3 or TRBV12-4 to TRBJ2-5; 11 bases match TRBD1. J lost 5 bases, V lost 4 bases, and 6 bases had no gene match. This CDR3 has 15 residues.

The rearrangement uses TRBV7-9 and TRBJ2-1; 8 positions match TRBD2. J lost 0 bases, V lost 5 bases, and 6 bases had no gene match. The germline CDR1 and CDR2 sequences are SEHNR and FQNEAQ (reference sequence). The CDR3 is 16 residues long. As DNA, the CDR3 is TGTGCCAGCAGCGTAACGCGGGGGGCCTCCTACAATGAGCAGTTCTTC. Its translation: CASSVTRGASYNEQFF.

The chain uses TRBV7-2 and TRBJ2-7; 9 bases line up with TRBD1. The V and J ends lost 4 bases and 4 bases, in that order; junction bases with no gene match: 11. Germline CDR1 is SGHTA and CDR2 is FQGNSA. The CDR3 spans 16 residues. CDR3 protein: CASSSTIRQGGYEQYF. CDR3 coding DNA: TGTGCCAGCAGCTCCACGATACGACAGGGGGGTTACGAGCAGTACTTC.

This clonotype appeared a few times. The rearrangement joins TRBV29-1 to TRBJ2-1; D is ambiguous. Per the germline V gene, CDR1 is SQVTM and CDR2 is ANQGSEA. The CDR3 extends over 11 amino acids. Between the trimmed V and J ends, which lost 8 bases and 9 bases, there was a span of 14 bases. The CDR3 nucleotides are TGCAGCACTATACGTGGTATTGAGCAGTTCTTC. This encodes CSTIRGIEQFF.

The chain has TRBV9 and TRBJ1-5, with 8 bases lining up with TRBD1. The CDR3 runs 15 residues. Germline V CDR1 and CDR2: SGDLS, YYNGEE. J lost 6 bases, V lost 0 bases, and 5 bases had no gene match. The CDR3 region has the DNA TGTGCCAGCAGCGTAGGGACAGGGCTGAGTCAGCCCCAGCATTTT. This sequence encodes CASSVGTGLSQPQHF.

This clonotype was recorded many times. V usage is TRBV7-9 and J usage is TRBJ2-3, with D possibly TRBD1 on 5 matching bases. The CDR3 consists of 14 residues. Deletions cut 6 bases from V and 0 bases from J, with 10 bases between. Germline assignment: CDR1 SEHNR and CDR2 FQNEAQ (reference sequence). The CDR3 DNA reads as TGTGCCAGCAGGTACCGACAGAGCACAGATACGCAGTATTTT. Amino acid sequence: CASRYRQSTDTQYF.

This clonotype was detected many times. J is TRBJ1-4 and V is TRBV12-3 or TRBV12-4; TRBD1 aligns across 9 bases. J lost 1 base, V lost 3 bases, and 12 bases had no gene match. This CDR3 is 19 amino acids long. The CDR3 nucleotides are TGTGCCAGCAGTTTTGGTGGACAGGGGTTTTTTGGAACTAATGAAAAACTGTTTTTT. It encodes CASSFGGQGFFGTNEKLFF.

The rearrangement links TRBV5-6 to TRBJ2-2; 7 bases are a match to TRBD2. The junction had 7 bases not matched to a gene; V was cut back by 8 bases and J by 3 bases. Per the germline V gene, CDR1 is SGHDT and CDR2 is YYEEEE. The length of the CDR3 is 14 residues. The CDR3 coding sequence is TGTGCCAGATCACCGGGGAGGGACACCGGGGAGCTGTTTTTT. Translated: CARSPGRDTGELFF.

This clonotype was recorded a few times. This sequence joins TRBV20-1 and TRBJ2-1; possible D gene TRBD1, 6 bases. This CDR3 has 12 amino acids. Trimming pared 1 base from V and 6 bases from J, leaving 7 bases between. Per the germline V gene, CDR1 is DFQATT and CDR2 is SNEGSKA (reference sequence). For the CDR3, the DNA is TGCAGTGCTAGAGGACAGGCCAATGAGCAGTTCTTC. This gives the protein CSARGQANEQFF.

This sequence joins TRBV5-1 and TRBJ1-3; 7 nucleotides agree with TRBD1. The CDR3 loop spans 15 amino acids. V shed 4 bases, J shed 0 bases, and the junction held 4 bases outside the gene matches. Germline loops: CDR1 SGHRS, CDR2 YFSETQ. CDR3 protein: CASSPRDSSGNTIYF. As DNA, the CDR3 is TGCGCCAGCAGCCCCCGGGACAGCTCTGGAAACACCATATATTTT.

The rearrangement joins TRBV7-9 to TRBJ1-1, with no clear D. There are 17 residues in the CDR3. The V gene lost 1 base and the J gene lost 0 bases, with 15 bases spanning the gap. The germline CDR1 and CDR2 sequences are SEHNR and FQNEAQ (reference sequence). CDR3 coding DNA: TGTGCCAGCAGCTTAGGATCCGGCCGTAGAATGAACACTGAAGCTTTCTTT. It encodes CASSLGSGRRMNTEAFF.